Sequencing of this TCR beta chain was carried out in a study of blood T cell repertoires in COVID-19. In the study overall: Collection of acute and convalescent COVID-19 samples took place in the United States, Italy and Spain.

This clone ranks as medium-sized. Everyone who took part was 18 to 89 years old, and they came from about two dozen US areas. Categorization into cohorts depended on clinical history that participants reported. Source study methods: Reference gene primer amplification in the assay estimated nucleated cell counts. Profiled with immunoSEQ multiplex PCR; TCRdb holds only in-frame clones, not every one. That table is the source of V, J and clone size, and D and trimming were worked out from the DNA. The sample records some 200,000 clones, roughly 87% being singletons. J gave up 0 bases and V 4 bases, and 5 bases lay outside the gene matches. Per germline, CDR1 ENHRY and CDR2 SYGVKD. The CDR3 loop spans 17 amino acids.

The sequenced sample was PBMCs or T cells enriched from blood (not recorded which). This chain connects TRBV10-3 to TRBJ2-5, with 13 bases identical to TRBD2. The sequence was obtained from a woman aged 25 to 39 who had recovered from COVID-19. The CDR3 here is CAISGGLAGVYQETQYF. In DNA form, the CDR3 reads TGTGCCATCAGTGGTGGACTAGCGGGGGTGTACCAAGAGACCCAGTACTTC.